These T cell receptor beta chains were read from a single sample in a study of identical twins. MiXCR, applied by TCRdb to the 5' RACE reads, yields one record per CDR3 protein. This table holds roughly 720,000 distinct CDR3 sequences, over 15% found once. These same data were also listed under a study on T cells expressing NK-cell markers.

The sequenced sample was PBMCs. These receptors came from a woman aged 18-29 years in good health. Both conserved end residues are part of each CDR3. The D gene is left open where the match is weak. Size is omitted from some rows. Given values are once, few, many or a class for expanded clones.

d_call: .; v_call: TRBV6-1; clone_size: .; j_call: TRBJ1-2; cdr3_aa: CASRPWEAYGYTF; cdr3_nt: TGTGCCAGCAGACCTTGGGAGGCGTATGGCTACACCTTC
d_call: .; v_call: TRBV20-1; clone_size: few; j_call: TRBJ2-3; cdr3_aa: CSARDASTDTQYF; cdr3_nt: TGCAGTGCGCGGGACGCGAGCACAGATACGCAGTATTTT
d_call: TRBD2; v_call: TRBV29-1; clone_size: few; j_call: TRBJ2-7; cdr3_aa: CSVAASGAYEQYF; cdr3_nt: TGCAGCGTTGCGGCTAGCGGAGCCTACGAGCAGTACTTC
d_call: .; v_call: TRBV7-9; clone_size: few; j_call: TRBJ2-1; cdr3_aa: CASRITLTGGEQFF; cdr3_nt: TGTGCCAGCAGGATAACCCTGACTGGGGGTGAGCAGTTCTTC
d_call: TRBD1; v_call: TRBV13; clone_size: .; j_call: TRBJ1-2; cdr3_aa: CASSWPGQLYYGYTF; cdr3_nt: TGTGCCAGCAGCTGGCCGGGACAGCTCTACTATGGCTACACCTTC
d_call: .; v_call: TRBV7-2; clone_size: few; j_call: TRBJ1-5; cdr3_aa: CASSLVAGESQPQHF; cdr3_nt: TGTGCCAGCAGCTTAGTAGCGGGGGAATCTCAGCCCCAGCATTTT
d_call: .; v_call: TRBV20-1; clone_size: .; j_call: TRBJ2-7; cdr3_aa: CSASGQSLSYEQYF; cdr3_nt: TGCAGTGCTAGCGGACAGAGCCTGTCCTACGAGCAGTACTTC
d_call: .; v_call: TRBV25-1; clone_size: .; j_call: TRBJ2-7; cdr3_aa: CASSERRLEQYF; cdr3_nt: TGTGCCAGCAGTGAACGGCGTTTAGAGCAGTACTTC
d_call: .; v_call: TRBV5-6; clone_size: few; j_call: TRBJ1-6; cdr3_aa: CASSLGGLPGVRESPLHF; cdr3_nt: TGTGCCAGCAGCTTGGGAGGGCTTCCTGGCGTAAGAGAATCACCCCTCCACTTT
d_call: .; v_call: TRBV6-5; clone_size: few; j_call: TRBJ2-7; cdr3_aa: CASSYQGTMDEQYF; cdr3_nt: TGTGCCAGCAGTTACCAGGGAACGATGGACGAGCAGTACTTC
d_call: .; v_call: TRBV6-1; clone_size: .; j_call: TRBJ1-1; cdr3_aa: CASSHRRRGINTEAFF; cdr3_nt: TGTGCCAGCAGTCATCGGCGGAGGGGCATCAACACTGAAGCTTTCTTT
d_call: .; v_call: TRBV11-2; clone_size: .; j_call: TRBJ2-7; cdr3_aa: CASSLDYAGTYEQYF; cdr3_nt: TGTGCCAGCAGCTTAGATTACGCGGGTACCTACGAGCAGTACTTC
d_call: .; v_call: TRBV6-5; clone_size: .; j_call: TRBJ2-5; cdr3_aa: CASSHPQGWETQYF; cdr3_nt: TGTGCCAGCAGTCACCCACAGGGATGGGAGACCCAGTACTTC
d_call: .; v_call: TRBV6-2/TRBV6-3; clone_size: .; j_call: TRBJ1-1; cdr3_aa: CASSYYQPGSSGTEAFF; cdr3_nt: TGTGCCAGCAGTTACTATCAACCGGGCTCGAGCGGGACTGAAGCTTTCTTT
d_call: .; v_call: TRBV6-5; clone_size: few; j_call: TRBJ1-1; cdr3_aa: CASSYSTTVNTEAFF; cdr3_nt: TGTGCCAGCAGTTACTCGACGACGGTGAACACTGAAGCTTTCTTT
d_call: .; v_call: TRBV3-1; clone_size: .; j_call: TRBJ2-5; cdr3_aa: CASSQEFKRETQYF; cdr3_nt: TGTGCCAGCAGCCAAGAGTTTAAGAGGGAGACCCAGTACTTC
d_call: .; v_call: TRBV5-1; clone_size: .; j_call: TRBJ1-1; cdr3_aa: CASTDKLGVTEAFF; cdr3_nt: TGCGCCAGCACCGATAAGCTGGGGGTCACTGAAGCTTTCTTT
d_call: TRBD1; v_call: TRBV5-5; clone_size: .; j_call: TRBJ2-7; cdr3_aa: CASGRQGFFSEQYF; cdr3_nt: TGTGCCAGCGGCCGACAGGGGTTTTTTTCCGAGCAGTACTTC
d_call: TRBD2; v_call: TRBV6-5; clone_size: .; j_call: TRBJ2-1; cdr3_aa: CASSRGGVEQFF; cdr3_nt: TGTGCCAGCAGTCGGGGGGGTGTGGAGCAGTTCTTC
d_call: TRBD2; v_call: TRBV13; clone_size: few; j_call: TRBJ2-7; cdr3_aa: CASSPLGRGAYEQYF; cdr3_nt: TGTGCCAGCAGCCCCCTAGGACGGGGGGCCTACGAGCAGTACTTC
d_call: .; v_call: TRBV9; clone_size: few; j_call: TRBJ1-5; cdr3_aa: CASSAYSNQPQHF; cdr3_nt: TGTGCCAGCAGCGCCTATAGCAATCAGCCCCAGCATTTT
d_call: .; v_call: TRBV20-1; clone_size: few; j_call: TRBJ1-1; cdr3_aa: CSARAGSGDTEAFF; cdr3_nt: TGCAGTGCTAGAGCCGGCTCGGGGGACACTGAAGCTTTCTTT
d_call: TRBD2; v_call: TRBV7-9; clone_size: .; j_call: TRBJ2-3; cdr3_aa: CASSVILAGGMPDTQYF; cdr3_nt: TGTGCCAGCAGCGTCATCTTAGCGGGAGGCATGCCAGATACGCAGTATTTT
d_call: .; v_call: TRBV7-2; clone_size: .; j_call: TRBJ1-6; cdr3_aa: CASSLAGTSDNSPLHF; cdr3_nt: TGTGCCAGCAGCTTAGCCGGGACAAGTGATAATTCACCCCTCCACTTT
d_call: .; v_call: TRBV4-2; clone_size: few; j_call: TRBJ2-7; cdr3_aa: CASSPGLLGTSYEQYF; cdr3_nt: TGTGCCAGCAGCCCCGGGCTCCTCGGGACCTCCTACGAGCAGTACTTC
d_call: TRBD2; v_call: TRBV5-1; clone_size: .; j_call: TRBJ2-5; cdr3_aa: CASSSSGLAGKETQYF; cdr3_nt: TGCGCCAGCAGCTCTTCCGGACTAGCGGGCAAAGAGACCCAGTACTTC
d_call: .; v_call: TRBV12-3/TRBV12-4; clone_size: few; j_call: TRBJ2-5; cdr3_aa: CASSLHSLQLQETQYF; cdr3_nt: TGTGCCAGCAGTTTGCATTCCTTACAGCTCCAAGAGACCCAGTACTTC
d_call: .; v_call: TRBV5-1; clone_size: .; j_call: TRBJ2-1; cdr3_aa: CASSLVGGGYNEQFF; cdr3_nt: TGCGCCAGCAGCTTGGTGGGGGGTGGCTACAATGAGCAGTTCTTC
d_call: TRBD2; v_call: TRBV29-1; clone_size: .; j_call: TRBJ2-5; cdr3_aa: CSSWTSGRARQETQYF; cdr3_nt: TGCAGCTCATGGACTAGCGGGAGGGCCCGCCAAGAGACCCAGTACTTC
d_call: TRBD2; v_call: TRBV24-1; clone_size: .; j_call: TRBJ2-5; cdr3_aa: CATSDSSGGAQETQYF; cdr3_nt: TGTGCCACCAGTGATTCTAGCGGGGGGGCCCAAGAGACCCAGTACTTC
d_call: TRBD1; v_call: TRBV7-9; clone_size: .; j_call: TRBJ2-3; cdr3_aa: CASSRTGPATDTQYF; cdr3_nt: TGTGCCAGCAGCCGGACAGGGCCTGCCACAGATACGCAGTATTTT
d_call: .; v_call: TRBV12-3/TRBV12-4; clone_size: few; j_call: TRBJ2-1; cdr3_aa: CASSRDLGNNEQFF; cdr3_nt: TGTGCCAGCAGTCGGGACTTGGGCAACAATGAGCAGTTCTTC
d_call: .; v_call: TRBV6-6; clone_size: many; j_call: TRBJ1-2; cdr3_aa: CASSPTGDYGYTF; cdr3_nt: TGTGCCAGCAGTCCAACCGGCGATTATGGCTACACCTTC
d_call: TRBD1; v_call: TRBV27; clone_size: few; j_call: TRBJ2-1; cdr3_aa: CASGGQGYNYEQFF; cdr3_nt: TGTGCCAGCGGTGGACAGGGATATAATTATGAGCAGTTCTTC
d_call: .; v_call: TRBV29-1; clone_size: .; j_call: TRBJ1-5; cdr3_aa: CSVEDSKGQPQHF; cdr3_nt: TGCAGCGTCGAGGACAGCAAGGGTCAGCCCCAGCATTTT
d_call: .; v_call: TRBV20-1; clone_size: .; j_call: TRBJ2-7; cdr3_aa: CSARDRNIYEQYF; cdr3_nt: TGCAGTGCTAGAGACAGGAACATTTACGAGCAGTACTTC
d_call: TRBD1; v_call: TRBV2; clone_size: .; j_call: TRBJ1-2; cdr3_aa: CASGQRTGNYGYTF; cdr3_nt: TGTGCCAGCGGGCAGAGGACAGGGAACTATGGCTACACCTTC
d_call: TRBD2; v_call: TRBV19; clone_size: .; j_call: TRBJ2-3; cdr3_aa: CASHSGRARTDTQYF; cdr3_nt: TGTGCCAGCCACAGCGGGAGGGCCCGCACAGATACGCAGTATTTT
d_call: .; v_call: TRBV11-2; clone_size: few; j_call: TRBJ2-6; cdr3_aa: CASSSGHGVTMTF; cdr3_nt: TGTGCCAGCAGCTCTGGACACGGGGTGACGATGACTTTC
d_call: .; v_call: TRBV30; clone_size: many; j_call: TRBJ2-3; cdr3_aa: CAWSAISSDTQYF; cdr3_nt: TGTGCCTGGAGTGCAATTTCGTCAGATACGCAGTATTTT
d_call: TRBD2; v_call: TRBV7-9; clone_size: few; j_call: TRBJ2-7; cdr3_aa: CASSLSAGWEGEQYF; cdr3_nt: TGTGCCAGCAGCTTATCGGCAGGGTGGGAGGGCGAGCAGTACTTC
d_call: TRBD1; v_call: TRBV12-3/TRBV12-4; clone_size: many; j_call: TRBJ2-7; cdr3_aa: CASTTGDGYYEQYF; cdr3_nt: TGTGCCAGCACGACAGGGGATGGGTACTACGAGCAGTACTTC
d_call: .; v_call: TRBV7-9; clone_size: few; j_call: TRBJ2-5; cdr3_aa: CASSLAPDQETQYF; cdr3_nt: TGTGCCAGCAGCTTAGCCCCAGACCAAGAGACCCAGTACTTC
d_call: .; v_call: TRBV10-3; clone_size: few; j_call: TRBJ2-1; cdr3_aa: CAISAPMNEQFF; cdr3_nt: TGTGCCATCAGTGCCCCAATGAATGAGCAGTTCTTC
d_call: .; v_call: TRBV7-9; clone_size: few; j_call: TRBJ2-7; cdr3_aa: CASSSSHEQYF; cdr3_nt: TGTGCCAGCAGCTCAAGCCACGAGCAGTACTTC
d_call: .; v_call: TRBV7-9; clone_size: few; j_call: TRBJ2-7; cdr3_aa: CASSSPRGAAYEQYF; cdr3_nt: TGTGCCAGCAGCTCCCCCCGGGGAGCAGCCTACGAGCAGTACTTC
d_call: .; v_call: TRBV9; clone_size: .; j_call: TRBJ1-1; cdr3_aa: CASSVSPGASTEAFF; cdr3_nt: TGTGCCAGCAGCGTATCCCCAGGGGCATCCACTGAAGCTTTCTTT
d_call: .; v_call: TRBV12-3/TRBV12-4; clone_size: few; j_call: TRBJ2-2; cdr3_aa: CASSLGARGEFPGELFF; cdr3_nt: TGTGCCAGCAGTTTGGGGGCAAGGGGGGAGTTTCCCGGGGAGCTGTTTTTT
d_call: TRBD1; v_call: TRBV29-1; clone_size: few; j_call: TRBJ2-1; cdr3_aa: CSVQGDVYNEQFF; cdr3_nt: TGCAGCGTTCAGGGGGACGTCTACAATGAGCAGTTCTTC
d_call: .; v_call: TRBV5-1; clone_size: .; j_call: TRBJ2-1; cdr3_aa: CASSLEGRRNEQFF; cdr3_nt: TGCGCCAGCAGCTTGGAAGGCAGACGCAATGAGCAGTTCTTC
d_call: TRBD1; v_call: TRBV15; clone_size: .; j_call: TRBJ2-1; cdr3_aa: CATSRDAGQGAQDEQFF; cdr3_nt: TGTGCCACCAGCAGAGATGCGGGACAGGGGGCTCAGGATGAGCAGTTCTTC
d_call: .; v_call: TRBV10-3; clone_size: .; j_call: TRBJ2-6; cdr3_aa: CAISWTAPGSGANVLTF; cdr3_nt: TGTGCCATCAGCTGGACAGCGCCAGGTTCTGGGGCCAACGTCCTGACTTTC
d_call: .; v_call: TRBV18; clone_size: once; j_call: TRBJ2-1; cdr3_aa: CASSPPVNNEQFF; cdr3_nt: TGTGCCAGCTCACCACCCGTTAACAATGAGCAGTTCTTC